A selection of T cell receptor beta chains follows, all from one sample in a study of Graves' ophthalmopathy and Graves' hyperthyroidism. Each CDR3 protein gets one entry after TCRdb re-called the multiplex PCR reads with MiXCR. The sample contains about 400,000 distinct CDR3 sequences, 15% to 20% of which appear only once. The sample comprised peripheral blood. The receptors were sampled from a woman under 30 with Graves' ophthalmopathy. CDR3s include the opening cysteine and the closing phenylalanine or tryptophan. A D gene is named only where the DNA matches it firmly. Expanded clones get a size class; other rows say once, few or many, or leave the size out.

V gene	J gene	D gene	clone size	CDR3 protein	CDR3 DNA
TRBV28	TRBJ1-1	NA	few	CASSLTYRNTEAFF	TGTGCCAGCAGTCTCACCTACAGGAACACTGAAGCTTTCTTT
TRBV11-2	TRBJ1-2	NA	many	CASSLGVGGHGYTF	TGTGCCAGCAGCTTAGGAGTCGGGGGCCATGGCTACACCTTC
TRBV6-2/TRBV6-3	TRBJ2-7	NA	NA	CASRINQGPYEQYF	TGTGCCAGCAGGATAAACCAGGGTCCCTACGAGCAGTACTTC
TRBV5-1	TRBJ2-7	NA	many	CASSLGSGGLISSYEQYF	TGCGCCAGCAGCTTGGGGTCAGGGGGACTTATCTCCTCCTACGAGCAGTACTTC
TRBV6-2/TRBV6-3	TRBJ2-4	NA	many	CASRTGVNIQYF	TGTGCCAGCAGAACCGGAGTAAACATTCAGTACTTC
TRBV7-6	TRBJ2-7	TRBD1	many	CASSTRDSSYEQYF	TGTGCCAGCAGCACTCGGGACAGCTCCTACGAGCAGTACTTC
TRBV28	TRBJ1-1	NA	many	CASSLRADTLNTEAFF	TGTGCCAGCAGTTTAAGGGCGGACACCCTGAACACTGAAGCTTTCTTT
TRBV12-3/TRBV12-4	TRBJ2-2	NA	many	CASSLFSPNTGELFF	TGTGCCAGCAGTTTGTTCAGTCCGAACACCGGGGAGCTGTTTTTT
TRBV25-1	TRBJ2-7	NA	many	CASSELGQGSVYEQYF	TGTGCCAGCAGTGAATTGGGGCAGGGGTCAGTCTACGAGCAGTACTTC
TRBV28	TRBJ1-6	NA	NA	CASNLGQIVSPLHF	TGTGCCAGCAATCTAGGACAGATCGTGTCACCCCTCCACTTT
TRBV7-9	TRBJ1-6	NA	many	CASSLSGEMTPLHF	TGTGCCAGCAGCTTATCGGGGGAAATGACACCCCTCCACTTT
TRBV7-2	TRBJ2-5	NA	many	CASSPGPTETQYF	TGTGCCAGCAGCCCGGGACCGACAGAGACCCAGTACTTC
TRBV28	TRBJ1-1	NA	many	CASSAPGMNTEAFF	TGTGCCAGCAGTGCCCCAGGGATGAACACTGAAGCTTTCTTT
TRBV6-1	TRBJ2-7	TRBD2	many	CASSAGTSGSDEQYF	TGTGCCAGCAGTGCCGGGACTAGCGGGAGCGACGAGCAGTACTTC
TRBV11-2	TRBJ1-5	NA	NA	CASSLSYNQPQHF	TGTGCCAGCAGCCTCTCCTACAATCAGCCCCAGCATTTT
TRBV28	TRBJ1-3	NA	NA	CASKVQYARPSGNTIYF	TGTGCCAGCAAGGTGCAGTACGCGCGTCCTTCTGGAAACACCATATATTTT
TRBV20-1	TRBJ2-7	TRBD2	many	CSCLAGGLEQYF	TGCAGTTGCCTAGCGGGAGGCCTGGAGCAGTACTTC
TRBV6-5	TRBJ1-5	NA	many	CASRRFTVRGNQPQHF	TGTGCCAGCCGTCGATTCACGGTCAGGGGCAATCAGCCCCAGCATTTT
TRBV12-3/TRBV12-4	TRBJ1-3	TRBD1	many	CAILDRVGNTIYF	TGTGCCATCCTGGACAGGGTCGGAAACACCATATATTTT
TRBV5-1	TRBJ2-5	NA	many	CASSSRREETQYF	TGCGCCAGCAGCTCACGGAGGGAAGAGACCCAGTACTTC
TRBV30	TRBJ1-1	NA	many	CAWSAGRGTEAFF	TGTGCCTGGAGCGCAGGGAGAGGCACTGAAGCTTTCTTT
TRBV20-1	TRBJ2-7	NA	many	CSADGGYYEQYF	TGCAGTGCGGACGGTGGGTACTACGAGCAGTACTTC